The 19 T cell receptor beta chains below all came from one sample that was sequenced in a study of cytotoxic CD8 clonotypes in ibrutinib-treated CLL. The data were produced by immunoSEQ multiplex PCR, yet TCRdb's version contains in-frame clones alone and is incomplete. The sample holds under 150,000 clones, approximately 90% seen once. Sequences were derived from PBMCs, sampled after 12 months of ibrutinib treatment. All receptors come from a human donor with chronic lymphocytic leukemia.

The rearrangement joins TRBV15 to TRBJ2-2, with 7 bases lining up with TRBD2. This CDR3 spans 18 amino acids. Per the germline V gene, CDR1 is LNHNV and CDR2 is YYDKDF (reference sequence). J lost 4 bases, V lost 5 bases, and 16 bases had no gene match. The chain's CDR3 is CATSSPRALAEITGELFF. In DNA form, the CDR3 reads TGTGCCACCAGCTCCCCTCGGGCTCTAGCGGAGATCACCGGGGAGCTGTTTTTT.

The chain uses TRBV28 and TRBJ2-1, with D maybe TRBD1 (6 bases). Looked up from germline, CDR1 is MDHEN and CDR2 is SYDVKM. This CDR3 has 15 residues. Trimming took off 3 bases at V and 7 bases at J, with 16 bases between the two ends. The CDR3 DNA sequence: TGTGCCAGCAGTTTGGGGGCCTTTAACAGGAATGAGCAGTTCTTC. This sequence encodes CASSLGAFNRNEQFF.

The chain uses TRBV7-2 and TRBJ1-1; TRBD1 matches 8 bases. J gave up 4 bases and V 4 bases, and 5 bases lay outside the gene matches. The CDR3 runs to 14 residues. Germline V gene lookup returns CDR1 SGHTA and CDR2 FQGNSA. CDR3 sequence (DNA): TGTGCCAGCAGCTCACAGGGGGGACTCACTGAAGCTTTCTTT. The encoded protein is CASSSQGGLTEAFF. Filled out from reference TRBV7-2 and TRBJ1-1, the complete variable domain reads GAGVSQSPSNKVTEKGKDVELRCDPISGHTALYWYRQSLGQGLEFLIYFQGNSAPDKSGLPSDRFSAERTGGSVSTLTIQRTQQEDSAVYLCASSSQGGLTEAFFGQGTRLTVV.

The V call is TRBV7-9, the J call TRBJ1-2; D might be TRBD1 (6 bases). Trimming left V 6 bases short and J 1 base short, with 12 bases between. Germline CDR1 is SEHNR and CDR2 is FQNEAQ (reference sequence). CDR3 length equals 14 residues. The CDR3 DNA follows: TGTGCCAGCAGTGGGGGGCTCGGTAACTATGGCTACACCTTC. Its protein product is CASSGGLGNYGYTF.

The V gene is TRBV7-9, the J gene TRBJ1-2; D is unclear. Germline V gene lookup returns CDR1 SEHNR and CDR2 FQNEAQ (reference sequence). Trimming left V 4 bases short and J 4 bases short, with 13 bases between. The CDR3 is made up of 14 amino acids. CDR3 loop: CASSSPPAAYGYTF. CDR3 DNA: TGTGCCAGCAGCTCCCCCCCGGCAGCCTATGGCTACACCTTC.

The V gene is TRBV6-1, the J gene TRBJ2-1; TRBD2 agrees at 13 bases. Trimming at V came to 6 bases and at J to 10 bases, leaving 9 bases not matched to a gene. The length of the CDR3 is 15 residues. CDR1 and CDR2 (germline): MNHNS, SASEGT. The CDR3 sequence is CASRPGTSGTKEQFF. As DNA, the CDR3 is TGTGCCAGCAGACCCGGGACTAGCGGGACTAAGGAGCAGTTCTTC.

The V call is TRBV6-5, the J call TRBJ1-1, with D possibly matching TRBD1 (5 bases). The CDR3 loop spans 15 amino acids. Between the trimmed V and J ends, which lost 7 bases and 1 base, there was a span of 16 bases. Germline lookup yields CDR1 MNHEY and CDR2 SVGAGI. CDR3 sequence reads: CASNPGAGRNTEAFF. The CDR3, as DNA: TGTGCCAGCAATCCTGGGGCAGGGCGGAACACTGAAGCTTTCTTT.

This chain joins TRBV5-1 and TRBJ1-1, with D perhaps matching TRBD1 (6 bases). V was shortened by 0 bases and J by 3 bases, with 6 bases between the two germline ends. Germline values: CDR1 SGHRS, CDR2 YFSETQ. This CDR3 comprises 13 residues. The CDR3 protein is CASSLGTDTEAFF. The CDR3 nucleotides are TGCGCCAGCAGCTTGGGGACAGACACTGAAGCTTTCTTT. Using reference TRBV5-1 and TRBJ1-1 for the parts outside the CDR3, the full variable domain is KAGVTQTPRYLIKTRGQQVTLSCSPISGHRSVSWYQQTPGQGLQFLFEYFSETQRNKGNFPGRFSGRQFSNSRSEMNVSTLELGDSALYLCASSLGTDTEAFFGQGTRLTVV.

This sequence joins TRBV19 and TRBJ2-5; TRBD1 or TRBD2 may be the D gene (5 bases each). V was shortened by 0 bases and J by 4 bases, with 12 bases between the two germline ends. Germline loops: CDR1 LNHDA, CDR2 SQIVND (reference sequence). The CDR3 contains 15 residues. The CDR3 DNA follows: TGTGCCAGTAGTATAGACCGGGACCCGGTAGAGACCCAGTACTTC. Its protein is CASSIDRDPVETQYF.

The chain employs TRBV20-1 and TRBJ1-4; the D is unclear. This CDR3 comprises 10 residues. V was clipped by 6 bases and J by 5 bases, with 4 bases between them. Germline V gene data show CDR1 as DFQATT and CDR2 as SNEGSKA (reference sequence). The CDR3 sequence: CSAGNEKLFF. CDR3 coding DNA: TGCAGTGCAGGGAATGAAAAACTGTTTTTT.

The genes are TRBV29-1 and TRBJ2-1, with 8 nucleotides matching TRBD2. V dropped 3 bases and J dropped 10; count of bases not matched to a gene: 2. Germline CDR1 and CDR2: SQVTM and ANQGSEA. The CDR3 length is 11 residues. CDR3 coding DNA: TGCAGCGTTGACGGGGGGGGAGAGCAGTTCTTC. Encoded protein: CSVDGGGEQFF.

This sequence joins TRBV9 and TRBJ1-5; D is undetermined. Trimming removed 0 bases at V and 5 bases at J, with 18 bases between. This CDR3 has 17 amino acids. Germline lookup yields CDR1 SGDLS and CDR2 YYNGEE. The CDR3 is CASSVEVRLGQDQPQHF. The DNA of the CDR3 is TGTGCCAGCAGCGTAGAGGTCAGGCTCGGGCAGGATCAGCCCCAGCATTTT.

The chain recombines TRBV2 with TRBJ2-1; 7 bases fit TRBD2. Germline assignment: CDR1 SNHLY and CDR2 FYNNEI. The CDR3 runs to 16 residues. V shed 2 bases and J 10 bases; nucleotides not matched to a gene: 14. CDR3 residues: CASSEILGRGDREQFF. The CDR3 DNA sequence: TGTGCCAGCAGTGAAATCCTCGGACGGGGGGACCGAGAGCAGTTCTTC. Full variable domain (rest looked up from reference TRBV2 and TRBJ2-1): EPEVTQTPSHQVTQMGQEVILRCVPISNHLYFYWYRQILGQKVEFLVSFYNNEISEKSEIFDDQFSVERPDGSNFTLKIRSTKLEDSAMYFCASSEILGRGDREQFFGPGTRLTVL.

The CDR3 DNA follows: TGCGCCAGCAGCCACACTTTGGGGGGGGAGACCCAGTACTTC. Translating gives CASSHTLGGETQYF. The V and J genes are TRBV4-3 and TRBJ2-5; 7 nucleotides match TRBD2. J gave up 5 bases and V 3 bases, and 6 bases lay outside the gene matches. There are 14 residues in the CDR3. Germline values: CDR1 LGHNA, CDR2 YSLEER.

The chain employs TRBV14 and TRBJ2-1; 8 nucleotides match TRBD2. This CDR3 is built from 15 residues. Germline lookup yields CDR1 SGHDN and CDR2 FVKESK. J was trimmed by 7 bases and V by 4 bases; bases with no gene match: 9. The CDR3, as DNA: TGTGCCAGCAGCCCTGGCTCGGGAGGGCCAAATGAGCAGTTCTTC. Translated, it gives CASSPGSGGPNEQFF.

The rearrangement joins TRBV7-9 to TRBJ1-4; D remains ambiguous. V shed 6 bases and J shed 8 bases, with 16 bases lying between them. CDR3 length equals 14 residues. CDR1 SEHNR and CDR2 FQNEAQ come from the germline V gene (reference sequence). CDR3 DNA sequence: TGTGCCAGCAGGTCGCTTGGGATTCGGGAAAAACTGTTTTTT. Translated, it gives CASRSLGIREKLFF.

J is TRBJ2-7 and V is TRBV5-8; 8 bases are a match to TRBD1. The V segment lost 0 bases and the J segment 0 bases; nucleotides outside the gene matches: 2. The CDR3 is made up of 15 amino acids. Germline loops: CDR1 SGHTS, CDR2 YDEGEE. This CDR3 is CASSLGQGSSYEQYF. DNA for the CDR3: TGTGCCAGCAGCTTGGGACAGGGGAGCTCCTACGAGCAGTACTTC.

The J gene is TRBJ1-5, the V gene TRBV27; 8 bases align to TRBD1. CDR1 and CDR2 from the germline V gene are MNHEY and SMNVEV (reference sequence). The trim removed 5 bases at V and 7 bases at J, leaving 10 bases unmatched. The CDR3 is made up of 15 amino acids. Written as DNA, the CDR3 is TGTGCCAGCAGTCCCATGGGACAGGTGGGCCAGCCCCAGCATTTT. This sequence encodes CASSPMGQVGQPQHF.

V and J are TRBV2 and TRBJ2-5; D may match TRBD1 or TRBD2 (5 bases each). Germline V lookup: CDR1 SNHLY, CDR2 FYNNEI. This CDR3 is built from 15 residues. V dropped 2 bases and J dropped 5 bases, with 15 bases sitting between them. CDR3 DNA sequence: TGTGCCAGCAGTGAACCTAATGAGGGGTTGGAGACCCAGTACTTC. Amino acid sequence: CASSEPNEGLETQYF. Based on the CDR3 plus reference TRBV2 and TRBJ2-5, the full variable domain is EPEVTQTPSHQVTQMGQEVILRCVPISNHLYFYWYRQILGQKVEFLVSFYNNEISEKSEIFDDQFSVERPDGSNFTLKIRSTKLEDSAMYFCASSEPNEGLETQYFGPGTRLLVL.